This entry features one T cell receptor (beta chain) sequence. This clonotype was seen only a few times. No antigen is known for it. No per-base quality is available; no much larger clone lies one base away. The 40 or so donors, aged about 6 to 95 years, were systemically healthy Caucasian individuals from Russia. Each donor gave ten milliliters of peripheral blood, collected into EDTA-treated Vacutainer tubes. Ficoll-Paque density-gradient centrifugation was used to isolate PBMCs, with at least 7 million per sample. Trizol reagent was used to extract total RNA from PBMCs, with at least 6 micrograms per sample. For every donor, an aliquot of PBMCs went through flow cytometry to measure the percentages of naive CD45RAhigh/CD27high T cells. The sample comes from a study of blood T cells in healthy people across ages (dated by TCRdb to between 2014 and 2017). Notes on the research overall: In model experiments, roughly one uniquely barcoded TCR beta cDNA molecule per two T cells was captured by template switching. The donors were divided into four age groups: young (average approximately 16 years), middle-aged (roughly 40), aged (about 61) and long-lived (around 80). Donors of different ages were randomly distributed across sequencing lanes to avoid experimental bias. To track age-related changes in TCR beta repertoire diversity, the study relied on deep sequencing normalized with unique cDNA molecular identifiers. Using the same blood draw, the study looked at two additional independent replicas of 1 million unique cDNA reads for two donors, one aged 18 to 30 and the other aged 80 or older. Findings and caveats that apply to the study as a whole: Estimates of total diversity based on one million sequenced T cells were regarded as lower bounds and as underestimates. Donor CMV infection status was unknown, potentially confounding age-related changes in expanded clonotypes. A strong correlation was found between observed TCR beta diversity and the percentage of naive T cells measured by flow cytometry. Because profiling used bulk unsorted PBMCs, naive and antigen-experienced compartments could not be compared conclusively. Compared with the aged group, more naive CD4+ T cells, fewer expanded clones and increased TCR diversity were shown by the long-lived group, suggesting age selection. As age increased, observed TCR beta diversity per million T cells dropped in a roughly linear way, and a significant reduction was already evident by age roughly 40.

To prepare the library, 5' RACE was applied. The instrument given in TCRdb is Illumina HiSeq 2500. A second PCR of roughly 7 to 12 cycles was performed with a sample-barcoded 5' primer and a J-beta primer mix. A template-switch 5' adaptor carrying 12 random nucleotides introduced a unique molecular identifier onto each TCR beta cDNA molecule. Each sample yielded at least 2.5 million CDR3-containing paired-end reads. First-strand cDNA was synthesized from all RNA with the Mint cDNA synthesis kit, primed by a TRBC-specific oligonucleotide. Following uracil-DNA glycosylase treatment, all cDNA underwent a first 18-cycle PCR with the universal primers M1SS and BC2_uni_R. On the authors' methods: Each sample was normalized by randomly selecting 1 million high-quality reads, each carrying a distinct molecular identifier. Reads with shared molecular identifiers were discarded instead of being binned into consensus sequences. MiTCR, run with a Q25 quality threshold and the strictest error-elimination algorithm, handled CDR3 identification, clonotype clustering and error correction. Lower-bound total TCR beta diversity was estimated with a nonparametric unseen species model using Euler transformation. TCRdb cleaned the public reads at Q25 with fastp, built clones with MiXCR and kept in-frame beta chains. Duplicate CDR3 protein sequences are folded into a single record with the most common DNA and genes. Clone size and V and J calls follow TCRdb, not the original study. Present in this sample are about 1,500,000 distinct CDR3 sequences, roughly 40% of which were seen just once. The ten largest clones capture roughly 7.7% of the sample.

In the germline V gene (reference sequence), CDR1 corresponds to SEHNR and CDR2 to FQNEAQ. Trimming costs V 5 bases and J 12 bases, and their ends lie 13 bases apart. Including the terminal cysteine and phenylalanine, the CDR3 comprises 11 residues. The kept DNA is CDR3 alone, 33 bases in frame from the first base. The source is a woman aged 18 to 35 in good health. The chain employs TRBV7-9 and TRBJ1-2; TRBD1 might be the D gene, on 5 matching bases. Sequenced: blood. The bases are TGTGCCAGCAGCCTCCGGGGGGTCGACACCTTC. Protein translation: CASSLRGVDTF.